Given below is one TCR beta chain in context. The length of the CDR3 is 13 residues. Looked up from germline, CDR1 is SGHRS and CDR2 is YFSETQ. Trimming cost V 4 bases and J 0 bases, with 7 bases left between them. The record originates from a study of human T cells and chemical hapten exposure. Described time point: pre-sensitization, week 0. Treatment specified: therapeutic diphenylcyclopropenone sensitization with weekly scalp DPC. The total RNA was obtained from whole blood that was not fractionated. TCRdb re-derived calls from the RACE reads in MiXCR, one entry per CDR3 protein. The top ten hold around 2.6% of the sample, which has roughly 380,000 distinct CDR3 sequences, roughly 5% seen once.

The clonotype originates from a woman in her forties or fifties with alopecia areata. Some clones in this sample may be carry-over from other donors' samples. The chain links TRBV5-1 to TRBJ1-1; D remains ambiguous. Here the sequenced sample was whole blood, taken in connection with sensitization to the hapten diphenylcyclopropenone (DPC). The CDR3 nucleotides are TGCGCCAGCAGCGCTCGCATGAACACTGAAGCTTTCTTT. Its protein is CASSARMNTEAFF.